These 26 T cell receptor beta chains were all obtained from the same sample, sequenced in a study of molecular identifiers for immune sequencing clone quantification. TCRdb analysed the PCR reads with MiXCR anew, one entry per CDR3 protein. Of about 10,000 distinct CDR3 sequences in the sample, approximately 19% were seen once. Sequences were obtained from naive CD8+ T cells from blood, with Jurkat cell RNA spiked in. The sample's subset: FACS-sorted CD8+CD4-CCR7+CD45RA+ naive T cells. The receptors shown here come from a human donor in good health. Some libraries in this study had Jurkat cell RNA spiked in.

To note about this clonotype: It may be a read error: a sequence one base away is much more abundant. V is TRBV12-3 or TRBV12-4 and J is TRBJ2-3; unclear D gene. V was shortened by 6 bases and J by 0 bases, with 7 bases between the two germline ends. There are 13 residues in the CDR3. CDR3 bases: TGTGCCAGCAGCGCGACTAGCACAGATACGCAGTATTTT. It specifies CASSATSTDTQYF.

This clonotype was counted ten times or more. Here the CDR3 reads CASSPIGDRGYEQYF. The CDR3 DNA follows: TGTGCCAGCAGTCCCATTGGGGACAGGGGATACGAGCAGTACTTC. The chain is built from TRBV27 and TRBJ2-7; 10 bases fit TRBD1. The V gene's germline CDR1 is MNHEY and CDR2 SMNVEV (reference sequence). The CDR3 has 15 residues. After removal of 5 bases from V and 4 bases from J, the junction contained 8 bases not matched to a gene.

This clonotype showed up many times. The J gene is TRBJ2-5, the V gene TRBV2; no clear D gene. Trimming pared 6 bases from V and 1 base from J, leaving 15 bases between. From germline, CDR1 is SNHLY and CDR2 FYNNEI. The CDR3 is 15 residues long. DNA of the CDR3: TGTGCCAGCAGGCCGCGGACGGAGACCCAAGAGACCCAGTACTTC. Its translation: CASRPRTETQETQYF.

Within the sample, this clonotype is medium-sized. The chain is built from TRBV30 and TRBJ1-2; tentative D call: TRBD1 (5 bases). With 3 bases removed from V and 4 bases from J, the gap between germline ends came to 15 bases. This CDR3 has 14 amino acids. Per the germline V gene, CDR1 is GTSNPN and CDR2 is SVGIG (reference sequence). The CDR3 loop reads CAWRHDSAFYGYTF. CDR3 nucleotides: TGTGCCTGGAGGCACGACAGTGCCTTCTATGGCTACACCTTC.

This clonotype ranks as medium-sized. In DNA form, the CDR3 reads TGTGCCAGCAGTCCCGGGACAGTGAATTCACCCCTCCACTTT. It yields the protein CASSPGTVNSPLHF. V gene TRBV27 combines with J gene TRBJ1-6; the match to TRBD1 covers 7 bases. This CDR3 spans 14 amino acids. Looked up from germline, CDR1 is MNHEY and CDR2 is SMNVEV (reference sequence). V lost 5 bases and J lost 7; bases outside the gene matches: 5.

This clonotype was counted a single time. One base away lies a much larger clone, so this may be a sequencing read error. The V and J genes are TRBV11-1 and TRBJ2-7; 7 bases align to TRBD2. The CDR3 is made up of 14 amino acids. Germline CDR1 reads SGHAT; CDR2 reads FQDESV (reference sequence). The CDR3 DNA follows: TGTGCCAGCAGCCCGGGGGGTGAGGCCTACGGGCAGTACTTC. This sequence encodes CASSPGGEAYGQYF.

This clonotype rates as medium-sized. This chain links TRBV15 with TRBJ1-6; 9 bases align to TRBD1. Germline CDR1 and CDR2: LNHNV and YYDKDF (reference sequence). The CDR3 has 17 residues. V trimming: 7 bases; J trimming: 7 bases; junction bases outside the gene matches: 14. In nucleotides, the CDR3 is TGTGCCACCACGGCCAACACAGGGGGCCTTGTGAATTCACCCCTCCACTTT. Amino acids: CATTANTGGLVNSPLHF.

With regard to this clonotype: This may be a read error, as it is one base from a much larger clone. The rearrangement joins TRBV4-1 to TRBJ1-1; D gene unclear. This CDR3 region has 13 residues. The germline CDR1 and CDR2 sequences are MGHRA and YSYEKL. V lost 8 bases and J 0 bases, leaving 10 bases between the germline ends. CDR3 protein: CASGSQMNTEAFF. Written as DNA, the CDR3 is TGCGCCAGCGGCTCACAGATGAACACTGAAGCTTTCTTT.

This clonotype showed up just a few times. The chain carries TRBV7-9 and TRBJ2-1; 12 bases agree with TRBD2. This CDR3 spans 16 amino acids. V shed 2 bases and J 5 bases; nucleotides not matched to a gene: 4. The germline CDR1 and CDR2 sequences are SEHNR and FQNEAQ (reference sequence). Here the CDR3 reads CASSLSPSGRDNEQFF. The DNA of the CDR3 is TGTGCCAGCAGCTTATCCCCTAGCGGGAGGGACAATGAGCAGTTCTTC.

This clonotype is medium-sized (0.01 to 0.1%) in the sample. The V and J genes are TRBV2 and TRBJ2-3, with D unclear. The germline V gene has CDR1 SNHLY and CDR2 FYNNEI. The ends were cut back, 7 bases at V and 4 bases at J, with 21 bases in the middle. CDR3 size: 16 residues. The CDR3 coding sequence is TGTGCCAGCAAAGGCGGACCCCCCCGACGCCCAGATACGCAGTATTTT. It yields the protein CASKGGPPRRPDTQYF.

By sample fraction, this clonotype is medium-sized. This chain joins TRBV7-9 and TRBJ1-2, with D perhaps TRBD1 (5 bases). V dropped 4 bases and J dropped 3 bases, with 18 bases sitting between them. Germline V gene data show CDR1 as SEHNR and CDR2 as FQNEAQ (reference sequence). The CDR3 is 16 residues long. The CDR3 nucleotides are TGTGCCAGCAGCTCCTTCCCCCAACCGGGGGACTATGGCTACACCTTC. Translated: CASSSFPQPGDYGYTF.

In its sample, this clonotype was seen a few times. The chain couples TRBV7-9 to TRBJ2-2, with unresolved D. The CDR3 is made up of 10 amino acids. Germline CDR1 is SEHNR and CDR2 is FQNEAQ (reference sequence). Trimming shortened V by 8 bases and J by 5 bases, and 3 bases separated the two germline ends. In nucleotides, the CDR3 is TGTGCCAGCGAAACCGGGGAGCTGTTTTTT. Amino acids: CASETGELFF.

This clonotype appeared a few times. The V call is TRBV5-6, the J call TRBJ1-5; D might be TRBD1 (5 bases). Germline values: CDR1 SGHDT, CDR2 YYEEEE. V was trimmed by 4 bases and J by 3 bases, leaving 14 bases between them. The CDR3 totals 15 residues. CDR3 DNA: TGTGCCAGCAGCCAACTGGGGGGATACAATCAGCCCCAGCATTTT. It specifies CASSQLGGYNQPQHF.

By share, this clonotype counts as medium-sized. The chain couples TRBV7-9 to TRBJ2-3; the D call may be TRBD1 or TRBD2 (5 bases each). Trimming pared 1 base from V and 2 bases from J, leaving 13 bases between. The CDR3 covers 16 residues. The V gene's germline CDR1 is SEHNR and CDR2 FQNEAQ (reference sequence). CDR3 in amino acids: CASSLVPGDATDTQYF. The CDR3 DNA is TGTGCCAGCAGCTTAGTCCCTGGGGACGCCACAGATACGCAGTATTTT.

In its sample, this clonotype was seen many times. V usage is TRBV7-8 and J usage is TRBJ1-1; a possible D gene is TRBD1 (6 bases). The V gene's germline CDR1 is SGHVS and CDR2 FQNEAQ. The germline V and J ends were trimmed by 1 base and 4 bases, with 13 bases remaining between them. The CDR3 covers 15 residues. This CDR3 is CASSLGEGGSTEAFF. The CDR3 DNA is TGTGCCAGCAGCTTAGGGGAGGGGGGAAGCACTGAAGCTTTCTTT. Filled out from reference TRBV7-8 and TRBJ1-1, the complete variable domain reads GAGVSQSPRYKVAKRGQDVALRCDPISGHVSLFWYQQALGQGPEFLTYFQNEAQLDKSGLPSDRFFAERPEGSVSTLKIQRTQQEDSAVYLCASSLGEGGSTEAFFGQGTRLTVV.

The chain has TRBV30 and TRBJ1-6; 10 positions agree with TRBD1. CDR1 GTSNPN and CDR2 SVGIG come from the germline V gene (reference sequence). CDR3 length equals 14 residues. V was pared by 3 bases and J by 8 bases, with 4 bases of the junction left unmatched. Here the CDR3 DNA reads TGTGCCTGGAGCACCGGGACAGGGGATTCACCCCTCCACTTT. Translation: CAWSTGTGDSPLHF.

Comments on this clonotype: A much larger clonotype is one base distant, so this may be a read error. CDR3 in amino acids: CASSSRLEGSNQPQHF. In nucleotides, the CDR3 is TGTGCCAGCAGTTCAAGGCTCGAGGGGAGCAATCAGCCCCAGCATTTT. This chain links TRBV27 with TRBJ1-5, with D tentatively TRBD1 (5 bases). Deletions cut 4 bases from V and 1 base from J, with 14 bases between. Germline assignment: CDR1 MNHEY and CDR2 SMNVEV (reference sequence). The CDR3 loop spans 16 amino acids.

Regarding this clonotype: This could be a read error, since a much larger clone is one nucleotide away. The rearrangement joins TRBV7-8 to TRBJ2-5; the D gene is possibly TRBD2 (6 bases). From germline, CDR1 is SGHVS and CDR2 FQNEAQ. The CDR3 totals 16 residues. Trimming removed 0 bases from V and 11 bases from J, with 22 bases in between. The CDR3, as DNA: TGTGCCAGCAGCTTAGCTGCGGAGGGCCCCTACAATGAGCAGTACTTC. Protein sequence: CASSLAAEGPYNEQYF.

This clonotype is a singleton in its sample. A clone one base away is much larger, so this may be a read error. The rearrangement uses TRBV9 and TRBJ2-3; a weak D match, TRBD2 (6 bases). This CDR3 is built from 16 residues. V was trimmed by 3 bases and J by 6 bases, leaving 20 bases between them. Germline lookup yields CDR1 SGDLS and CDR2 YYNGEE. CDR3 region: CASSANLVGGLDTQYF. In DNA, the CDR3 is TGTGCCAGCAGCGCTAATCTAGTGGGAGGACTGGATACGCAGTATTTT.

This clonotype has at least ten counts. This chain connects TRBV20-1 to TRBJ2-5, with TRBD1 as a possible D gene (6 bases). With 8 bases removed from V and 0 bases from J, the gap between germline ends came to 13 bases. From germline, CDR1 is DFQATT and CDR2 SNEGSKA (reference sequence). This CDR3 is built from 13 residues. Here the CDR3 DNA reads TGCAGTCTAAGGACAGCTTACCAAGAGACCCAGTACTTC. Translating it yields CSLRTAYQETQYF.

A word on this clonotype: As the CDR3 is not closed by the conserved phenylalanine or tryptophan, this likely results from a read error. The DNA is omitted, as the CDR3 cannot be located on it reliably, and the CDR3 follows TCRdb's listing. The rearrangement joins TRBV4-1 to TRBJ2-7. Germline V gene data show CDR1 as MGHRA and CDR2 as YSYEKL. Both ends counted, the CDR3 spans 14 residues. Here the CDR3 reads CASSQGSNAYEQHS.

With respect to this clonotype: This may come from a read error, since a much larger clone is one base off. V gene TRBV25-1 combines with J gene TRBJ1-1; D is ambiguous. The CDR3 sequence is 12 residues long. Looked up from germline, CDR1 is MGHDK and CDR2 is SYGVNS. The CDR3 is CVSSDLGVEAFF. The CDR3 DNA reads as TGTGTCAGCAGTGATTTAGGAGTGGAGGCTTTCTTT.

In regard to this clonotype: A much larger clonotype is one base distant, so this may be a read error. The chain links TRBV19 to TRBJ2-5; 8 bases are a match to TRBD2. Germline-derived CDR1 and CDR2 are LNHDA and SQIVND (reference sequence). The CDR3 spans 16 residues. Here the CDR3 DNA reads TGTGCCAGTGGTATAGTGGGCGGGAGGCACCAAGAGACCCAGTACTTC. Translation: CASGIVGGRHQETQYF.

The chain uses TRBV28 and TRBJ2-1; unclear D gene. The ends were cut back, 7 bases at V and 7 bases at J, with 20 bases in the middle. Per the germline V gene, CDR1 is MDHEN and CDR2 is SYDVKM. The CDR3 extends over 15 amino acids. In DNA form, the CDR3 reads TGTGCCAGCACCTCAGACGGGCAACTCACTAATGAGCAGTTCTTC. Translating gives CASTSDGQLTNEQFF.

This clonotype was seen only a few times. This chain connects TRBV29-1 to TRBJ1-2; D may be TRBD1 (5 bases). Between the trimmed V and J ends, which lost 4 bases and 4 bases, there was a span of 10 bases. Per germline, CDR1 SQVTM and CDR2 ANQGSEA. This CDR3 has 12 amino acids. For the CDR3, the DNA is TGCAGCGTTGGGGACGGATTCTATGGCTACACCTTC. This sequence encodes CSVGDGFYGYTF.

This clonotype turned up a few times. A read error is possible here, since a much larger clone lies one base away. The chain has TRBV19 and TRBJ2-7; the match to TRBD1 covers 9 bases. The CDR3 extends over 15 amino acids. CDR1 and CDR2 (germline): LNHDA, SQIVND (reference sequence). V lost 7 bases, J lost 4 bases, and 11 bases stayed unmatched. DNA of the CDR3: TGTGCCAGTAATCTACGGGACAGGGCTTTGTACGAGCAGTACTTC. This gives the protein CASNLRDRALYEQYF.